Described below is a single T cell receptor beta chain sequence and its context. What it binds is unknown. This entry comes from a study of cytomegalovirus exposure and HLA in healthy donors. Study at large: A prior study identified 110 million or so unique TCR beta sequences from roughly 180 million T cells.

PCR amplification relied on 60 Vbeta primers (plus 13 Jbeta primers). Produced via immunoSEQ multiplex PCR; TCRdb's table is partial and in-frame only. The sample holds 150,000 to 200,000 clones, about four fifths seen once. This CDR3 is built from 15 residues. J lost 9 bases, V lost 5 bases, and 12 bases had no gene match. Per germline, CDR1 SGHAT and CDR2 FQNNGV. Whole-study results and caveats: Per published accounts, TCR beta sequences correctly predicted the HLA-A and HLA-B alleles of most subjects. The authors later found TCR association rates varying by HLA locus, with DRB1 most and HLA-C fewest.

This sequence was found in a man younger than 30 in good health and CMV-seronegative. This chain joins TRBV11-2 and TRBJ2-7; 11 bases are a match to TRBD2. Sample: PBMCs. As DNA, the CDR3 is TGTGCCAGCAGCCGATTAGCGGGGGGGCTGGTTAGGCAGTACTTC. Its protein product is CASSRLAGGLVRQYF.